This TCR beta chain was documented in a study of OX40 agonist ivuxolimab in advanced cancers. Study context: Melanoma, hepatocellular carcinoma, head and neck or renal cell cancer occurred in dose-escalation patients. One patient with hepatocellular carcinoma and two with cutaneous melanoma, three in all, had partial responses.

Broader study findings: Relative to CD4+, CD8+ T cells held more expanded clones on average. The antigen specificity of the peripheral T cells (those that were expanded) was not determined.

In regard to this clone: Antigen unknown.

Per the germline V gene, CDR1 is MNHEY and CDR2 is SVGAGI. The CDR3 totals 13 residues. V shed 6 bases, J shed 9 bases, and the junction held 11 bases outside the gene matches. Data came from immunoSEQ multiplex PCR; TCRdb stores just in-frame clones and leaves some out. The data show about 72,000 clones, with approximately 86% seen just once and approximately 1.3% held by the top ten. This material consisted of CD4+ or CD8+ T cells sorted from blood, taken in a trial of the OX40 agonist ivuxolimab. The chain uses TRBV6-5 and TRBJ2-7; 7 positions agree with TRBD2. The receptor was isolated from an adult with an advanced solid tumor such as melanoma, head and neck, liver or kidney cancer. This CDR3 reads CASSLGGELGQYF. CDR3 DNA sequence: TGTGCCAGCAGCCTGGGGGGGGAGCTCGGGCAGTACTTC.